This T cell receptor (beta chain) was recorded in a study of blood T cells in healthy people across ages. The use of a sample-barcoded 5' primer and a J-beta primer mix characterized a second PCR of 7 to 11 cycles. TCRdb used MiXCR to reprocess the 5' RACE reads, holding one entry per CDR3 protein. Of roughly 2 million distinct CDR3 sequences in the sample, about 50% are singletons; the top ten hold less than 2.5%. This clonotype was sampled from a woman aged 40 to 50 in good health. The sequenced material came from blood.

CDR3 sequence reads: CASSLGGALLKEKLFF. The CDR3 nucleotides are TGTGCCAGCAGTTTGGGGGGGGCGCTTTTGAAGGAAAAACTGTTTTTT. The chain carries TRBV12-3 or TRBV12-4 and TRBJ1-4; D is possibly TRBD1 (6 bases). This CDR3 is built from 16 residues. V shed 3 bases and J shed 8 bases, with 19 bases lying between them.